This T cell receptor (beta chain) comes out of a study of control samples from healthy donors and cancer patients. In germline, CDR1 is LNHDA, CDR2 SQIVND (reference sequence). Trimming removed 3 bases from V and 14 bases from J, with 17 bases in between. This CDR3 spans 13 amino acids. Measured with immunoSEQ multiplex PCR; TCRdb has only the in-frame clones, and not every one. The table shows fewer than 60,000 clones, with 85% to 95% occurring only once. Sequenced input: blood. The source is a man aged 25 to 40 in good health. The gene calls are TRBV19 and TRBJ2-1, with D perhaps TRBD1 or TRBD2 (5 bases each). The CDR3 coding sequence is TGTGCCAGTAGTATGGGTTCCGGGACCCCGGAGTTCTTC. Protein sequence: CASSMGSGTPEFF.